This is a list of T cell receptor beta chains from one sample in a study of response to subunit inactivated influenza vaccine. TCRdb ran MiXCR on the RT-PCR reads and lists one entry per CDR3 protein. The sample has about 160,000 distinct CDR3 sequences, approximately 10% seen once. The specimen comprised non-naive T cells sorted from PBMCs, sampled roughly 48 days after vaccination. These receptors were taken from a man aged 50-60 years who received an inactivated influenza vaccine. Each CDR3 is given with its conserved first and last residue. D genes are given only for firm matches. Size is omitted from some rows. Given values are once, few, many or a class for expanded clones.

d_call	v_call	clone_size	j_call	cdr3_aa	cdr3_nt
NA	TRBV14	few	TRBJ2-6	CASSQVYSHGANVLTF	TGTGCCAGCAGCCAAGTTTACAGTCACGGGGCCAACGTCCTGACTTTC
TRBD2	TRBV4-1	few	TRBJ2-1	CASSQDIRQRGGQNEQFF	TGCGCCAGCAGCCAAGATATCCGGCAGCGGGGGGGGCAGAATGAGCAGTTCTTC
NA	TRBV6-5	many	TRBJ2-1	CASSYSLVNEQFF	TGTGCCAGCAGTTATAGCCTAGTAAATGAGCAGTTCTTC
TRBD2	TRBV6-1	NA	TRBJ2-3	CASSPGGPVTDTQYF	TGTGCCAGCAGCCCGGGGGGGCCAGTTACAGATACGCAGTATTTT
TRBD2	TRBV12-3/TRBV12-4	many	TRBJ2-1	CASRSPNLTSGGAGNNEQFF	TGTGCCAGCAGGTCCCCCAACCTGACTAGCGGGGGGGCCGGTAACAATGAGCAGTTCTTC
TRBD1	TRBV5-5	many	TRBJ1-4	CASSLQGATNEKLFF	TGTGCCAGCAGCTTGCAGGGGGCAACTAATGAAAAACTGTTTTTT
TRBD2	TRBV28	few	TRBJ2-7	CASSIAGGPYEQYF	TGTGCCAGCAGTATAGCGGGAGGGCCCTACGAGCAGTACTTC
TRBD1	TRBV7-2	NA	TRBJ1-5	CASNLGQGQPQHF	TGTGCCAGCAACCTGGGACAGGGTCAGCCCCAGCATTTT
NA	TRBV4-3	many	TRBJ1-6	CASSPTWRTSPLHF	TGCGCCAGCAGTCCAACTTGGAGAACTTCACCCCTCCACTTT
TRBD1	TRBV6-6	few	TRBJ1-2	CASSHDRDRGYTF	TGTGCCAGCAGCCATGACAGGGATCGTGGCTACACCTTC
TRBD2	TRBV12-3/TRBV12-4	NA	TRBJ2-3	CASSGLAGYIFTDTQYF	TGTGCCAGCAGTGGACTAGCGGGATATATATTCACAGATACGCAGTATTTT
NA	TRBV5-1	few	TRBJ2-7	CASSLGYAYEQYF	TGCGCCAGCAGCTTGGGATATGCCTACGAGCAGTACTTC
NA	TRBV20-1	few	TRBJ1-5	CSARDHGRGSNQPQHF	TGCAGTGCTAGAGATCATGGCAGGGGAAGCAATCAGCCCCAGCATTTT
NA	TRBV29-1	many	TRBJ1-2	CSVADGNYGYTF	TGCAGCGTTGCGGACGGGAACTATGGCTACACCTTC
TRBD2	TRBV5-1	few	TRBJ2-2	CASSPRLAETGELFF	TGCGCCAGCAGCCCTCGACTAGCGGAGACCGGGGAGCTGTTTTTT
NA	TRBV12-3/TRBV12-4	few	TRBJ2-2	CASSFAKMAMNTGELFF	TGTGCCAGCAGTTTCGCCAAAATGGCCATGAACACCGGGGAGCTGTTTTTT
TRBD1	TRBV5-5	many	TRBJ2-7	CASSTSGQGNEQYF	TGTGCCAGCAGCACCAGTGGACAGGGAAACGAGCAGTACTTC
NA	TRBV28	few	TRBJ1-1	CASSRVQSTEAFF	TGTGCCAGCAGTCGGGTGCAGTCCACTGAAGCTTTCTTT
TRBD1	TRBV28	NA	TRBJ2-7	CASSPGQAYSYEQYF	TGTGCCAGCAGTCCCGGACAGGCTTACTCCTACGAGCAGTACTTC
NA	TRBV12-3/TRBV12-4	many	TRBJ2-1	CASSLAWEQFF	TGTGCCAGCAGCCTGGCGTGGGAGCAGTTCTTC
TRBD1	TRBV5-1	few	TRBJ2-5	CASSLAGGVETQYF	TGCGCCAGCAGCTTGGCAGGGGGCGTAGAGACCCAGTACTTC
TRBD1	TRBV2	many	TRBJ2-1	CATLLQGYEQFF	TGTGCCACCCTGCTACAGGGGTATGAGCAGTTCTTC
NA	TRBV29-1	NA	TRBJ2-3	CSVKGGPAGTDTQYF	TGCAGCGTAAAAGGGGGCCCCGCGGGGACAGATACGCAGTATTTT
NA	TRBV7-2	many	TRBJ2-3	CASSFARGDTQYF	TGTGCCAGCAGCTTCGCCCGGGGAGATACGCAGTATTTT
NA	TRBV2	NA	TRBJ2-7	CASSPEESSYEQYF	TGTGCCAGCAGCCCAGAGGAGAGCTCCTACGAGCAGTACTTC
TRBD2	TRBV7-9	few	TRBJ2-7	CASSLLTGGLIDEQYF	TGTGCCAGCAGCTTATTAACGGGAGGGCTTATAGACGAGCAGTACTTC
NA	TRBV28	NA	TRBJ2-2	CASSPDRTNTGELFF	TGTGCCAGCAGTCCCGACAGGACGAACACCGGGGAGCTGTTTTTT
TRBD2	TRBV11-2	NA	TRBJ2-3	CASSSRTSGNTDTQYF	TGTGCCAGCAGCTCGAGGACTAGCGGGAACACAGATACGCAGTATTTT
TRBD2	TRBV7-9	many	TRBJ2-7	CASSLDSGGYEQYF	TGTGCCAGCAGCTTAGATAGCGGGGGCTACGAGCAGTACTTC
TRBD1	TRBV6-2/TRBV6-3	NA	TRBJ2-2	CASSYQPAGGALSTGELFF	TGTGCCAGCAGTTACCAACCGGCAGGGGGCGCTTTGTCCACCGGGGAGCTGTTTTTT
NA	TRBV28	NA	TRBJ2-7	CASMSPGTFPYEQYF	TGTGCCAGCATGAGTCCCGGGACCTTTCCCTACGAGCAGTACTTC
TRBD2	TRBV9	NA	TRBJ2-2	CASSVEWDYLTGELFF	TGTGCCAGCAGCGTAGAGTGGGACTACTTAACCGGGGAGCTGTTTTTT
NA	TRBV7-2	many	TRBJ2-7	CASSQGIRRYEQYF	TGTGCCAGCAGCCAAGGGATCAGAAGGTACGAGCAGTACTTC
TRBD1	TRBV10-3	NA	TRBJ1-3	CATGTGNSNTIYF	TGTGCCACCGGGACAGGGAATAGCAACACCATATATTTT
NA	TRBV3-1	few	TRBJ1-1	CASSQDRSGRLNTEAFF	TGTGCCAGCAGCCAAGACCGATCGGGGCGACTGAACACTGAAGCTTTCTTT
NA	TRBV7-2	few	TRBJ2-1	CASSLAGHNNEQFF	TGTGCCAGCAGCTTAGCCGGTCATAACAATGAGCAGTTCTTC
NA	TRBV7-2	many	TRBJ2-2	CASSFGPYTGELFF	TGTGCCAGCAGCTTCGGACCGTACACCGGGGAGCTGTTTTTT
NA	TRBV9	few	TRBJ1-5	CASSVDLTDQPQHF	TGTGCCAGCAGCGTAGATTTGACAGATCAGCCCCAGCATTTT
NA	TRBV4-2	many	TRBJ2-3	CASSQEGGSPDTQYF	TGTGCCAGCAGCCAAGAGGGGGGTAGCCCAGATACGCAGTATTTT
TRBD1	TRBV20-1	few	TRBJ2-5	CSAMAGQAYETQYF	TGCAGTGCTATGGCTGGACAGGCGTATGAGACCCAGTACTTC
TRBD1	TRBV11-2	few	TRBJ2-7	CASSLTLTMAGTGGSYEQYF	TGTGCCAGCAGCCTGACGCTTACCATGGCCGGGACAGGGGGGTCCTACGAGCAGTACTTC
TRBD2	TRBV20-1	many	TRBJ2-4	CSARAGVVYSGLKNIQYF	TGCAGTGCAAGGGCGGGGGTGGTGTACAGCGGCCTCAAAAACATTCAGTACTTC
TRBD2	TRBV6-2/TRBV6-3	NA	TRBJ2-1	CASSSVSGSVEQFF	TGTGCCAGCAGCTCTGTTAGCGGGAGCGTTGAGCAGTTCTTC
NA	TRBV6-2/TRBV6-3	NA	TRBJ2-1	CASSYSISGSSYNEQFF	TGTGCCAGCAGTTACTCGATATCAGGGAGCTCCTACAATGAGCAGTTCTTC
TRBD1	TRBV13	NA	TRBJ2-4	CASSLGLWTGAKNIQYF	TGTGCCAGCAGCTTAGGCCTTTGGACAGGTGCCAAAAACATTCAGTACTTC
NA	TRBV12-3/TRBV12-4	many	TRBJ1-1	CASRNRENTEAFF	TGTGCCAGCAGGAACAGGGAGAACACTGAAGCTTTCTTT